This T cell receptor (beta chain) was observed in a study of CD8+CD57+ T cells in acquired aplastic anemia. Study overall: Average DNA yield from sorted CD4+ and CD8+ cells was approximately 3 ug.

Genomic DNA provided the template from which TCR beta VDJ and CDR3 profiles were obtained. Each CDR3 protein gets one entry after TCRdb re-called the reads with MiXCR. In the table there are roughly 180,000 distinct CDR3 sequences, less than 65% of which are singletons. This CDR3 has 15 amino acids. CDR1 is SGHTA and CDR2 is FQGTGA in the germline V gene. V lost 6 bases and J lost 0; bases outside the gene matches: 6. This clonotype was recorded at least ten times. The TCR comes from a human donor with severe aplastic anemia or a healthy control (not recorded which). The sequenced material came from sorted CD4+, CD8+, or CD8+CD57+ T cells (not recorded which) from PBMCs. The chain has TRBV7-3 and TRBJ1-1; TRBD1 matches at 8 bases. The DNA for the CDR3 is TGTGCCAGCAGATCAGGACAGGGCATGAACACTGAAGCTTTCTTT. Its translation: CASRSGQGMNTEAFF.